One and the same sample provided the 10 T cell receptor beta chains below, sequenced in a study of blood T cell repertoires in COVID-19. Repertoires were generated with immunoSEQ multiplex PCR, while TCRdb's copy carries only in-frame clones and drops some. Of 150,000 to 200,000 clones in the sample, 89% are singletons; the top ten hold less than 2%. Sequenced input: peripheral blood. These receptors all come from a man aged 18 to 29 who had recovered from COVID-19.

As regards this clone: The identical CDR3 is also encoded by other nucleotide sequences in the sample. DNA of the CDR3: TGTGCCAGCAGCCTTGGGACAGGGACCTACGAGCAGTACTTC. This codes for CASSLGTGTYEQYF. This sequence joins TRBV5-6 and TRBJ2-7; 9 bases line up with TRBD1. Trimming removed 4 bases from V and 2 bases from J; junction bases left unmatched: 4. CDR1 is SGHDT, CDR2 YYEEEE, per germline. The CDR3 has 14 residues.

This chain's CDR3 is CASSFRGLGYEQFF. The CDR3 coding sequence is TGTGCCAGCAGCTTCAGGGGGTTAGGTTATGAGCAGTTCTTC. This chain links TRBV7-3 with TRBJ2-1; 7 bases align to TRBD1. Germline lookup yields CDR1 SGHTA and CDR2 FQGTGA. V shed 3 bases, J shed 8 bases, and the junction held 7 bases outside the gene matches. The CDR3 runs 14 residues.

The chain uses TRBV5-4 and TRBJ2-2, with 9 positions matching TRBD1. Germline trimming cut 4 bases from V and 3 bases from J; bases unmatched to any gene: 4. This CDR3 contains 15 residues. CDR1 is SGHNT, CDR2 YYREEE, per germline (reference sequence). The CDR3 DNA is TGTGCCAGCAGCCCCAGACAGGGGGACACCGGGGAGCTGTTTTTT. This gives the protein CASSPRQGDTGELFF.

The V and J genes are TRBV27 and TRBJ2-1, with 9 bases matching TRBD1. Germline V lookup: CDR1 MNHEY, CDR2 SMNVEV (reference sequence). The CDR3 totals 15 residues. Losses at the gene ends were 5 bases for V and 3 bases for J; bases not matched to a gene: 5. The CDR3 sequence is CASSPGTGLYNEQFF. The CDR3, as DNA: TGTGCCAGCAGTCCCGGGACAGGGCTCTACAATGAGCAGTTCTTC.

The chain links TRBV18 to TRBJ1-2; TRBD1 might be the D (5 bases). From germline, CDR1 is KGHSH and CDR2 LQKENI. The V end was cut by 2 bases, the J end by 5 bases, with 12 bases between. The CDR3 loop spans 14 amino acids. For the CDR3, the DNA is TGTGCCAGCTCACCATTAGGGGTAGAGTATGGCTACACCTTC. It yields the protein CASSPLGVEYGYTF.

The genes are TRBV25-1 and TRBJ2-1, with TRBD2 identical over 7 bases. The V and J ends lost 5 bases and 2 bases, in that order; junction bases with no gene match: 6. The CDR3 extends over 15 amino acids. Germline lookup yields CDR1 MGHDK and CDR2 SYGVNS. CDR3 residues: CASSTESGTYNEQFF. Written as DNA, the CDR3 is TGTGCCAGCAGTACAGAGAGCGGGACCTACAATGAGCAGTTCTTC.

This clone was seen more than once but under ten times. The chain employs TRBV12-3 or TRBV12-4 and TRBJ2-1; D gene ambiguous. Trimming cost V 6 bases and J 4 bases, with 4 bases left between them. CDR3 length: 11 amino acids. The CDR3 here is CASSVYNEQFF. DNA of the CDR3: TGTGCCAGCAGCGTTTACAATGAGCAGTTCTTC.

This chain links TRBV19 with TRBJ1-3, with 7 bases aligning to TRBD1. V was clipped by 8 bases and J by 4 bases; unmatched bases: 8. The CDR3 sequence is 14 residues long. Germline-derived CDR1 and CDR2 are LNHDA and SQIVND (reference sequence). The CDR3 region has the DNA TGTGCCAGTCTCTCAGGGGGTACGGGAAACACCATATATTTT. Protein: CASLSGGTGNTIYF.

V gene TRBV5-1 combines with J gene TRBJ1-6, with 7 bases fitting TRBD1. The length of the CDR3 is 13 residues. V was pared by 4 bases and J by 16 bases, with 11 bases of the junction left unmatched. Germline loops: CDR1 SGHRS, CDR2 YFSETQ. CDR3 bases: TGCGCCAGCAGCGTAGGGACAGACCAACTGCTCCACTTT. Protein product: CASSVGTDQLLHF.

This clone was detected once. The chain combines TRBV19 with TRBJ2-1; 8 bases map to TRBD2. Germline V CDR1 and CDR2: LNHDA, SQIVND (reference sequence). This CDR3 has 18 residues. J was trimmed by 4 bases and V by 6 bases; bases with no gene match: 17. The CDR3 sequence: CASRHAPLGSGSYNEQFF. The CDR3 DNA reads as TGTGCCAGTAGACATGCCCCCTTGGGGAGCGGGAGTTACAATGAGCAGTTCTTC. Combining the CDR3 with reference TRBV19 and TRBJ2-1 gives the whole variable domain DGGITQSPKYLFRKEGQNVTLSCEQNLNHDAMYWYRQDPGQGLRLIYYSQIVNDFQKGDIAEGYSVSREKKESFPLTVTSAQKNPTAFYLCASRHAPLGSGSYNEQFFGPGTRLTVL.